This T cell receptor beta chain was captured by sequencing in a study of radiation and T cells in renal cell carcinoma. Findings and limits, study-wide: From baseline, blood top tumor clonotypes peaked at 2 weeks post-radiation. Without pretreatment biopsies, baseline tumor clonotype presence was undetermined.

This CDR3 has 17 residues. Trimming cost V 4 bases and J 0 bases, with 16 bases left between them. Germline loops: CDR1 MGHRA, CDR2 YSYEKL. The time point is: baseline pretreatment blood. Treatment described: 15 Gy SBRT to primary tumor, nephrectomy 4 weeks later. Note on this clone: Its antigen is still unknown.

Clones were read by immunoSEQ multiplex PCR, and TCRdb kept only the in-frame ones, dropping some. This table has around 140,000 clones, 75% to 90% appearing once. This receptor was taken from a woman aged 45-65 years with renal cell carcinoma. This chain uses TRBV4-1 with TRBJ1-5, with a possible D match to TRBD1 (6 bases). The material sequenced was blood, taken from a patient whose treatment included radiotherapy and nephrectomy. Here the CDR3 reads CASSRYSDRNSNQPQHF. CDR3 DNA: TGCGCCAGCAGCCGCTACTCGGACAGAAATAGCAATCAGCCCCAGCATTTT.